Listed here are 26 T cell receptor beta chains from one sample, sequenced in a study of control samples from healthy donors and cancer patients. Libraries were prepared by immunoSEQ multiplex PCR; TCRdb keeps only in-frame clonotypes and omits some of them. The profile covers 170,000 or so clones, with over 85% appearing a single time and approximately 1.5% taken by the ten largest. Sample: blood. The origin of the receptors is a man aged 25 to 45 in good health.

This clone appeared once. The chain is built from TRBV14 and TRBJ1-2, with D possibly being TRBD1 (6 bases). Germline V CDR1 and CDR2: SGHDN, FVKESK. V gave up 2 bases and J gave up 3 bases, with 7 bases separating them. This CDR3 is 13 amino acids long. In nucleotides, the CDR3 is TGTGCCAGCAGCCAAACAGGGCACTATGGCTACACCTTC. It specifies CASSQTGHYGYTF.

The chain uses TRBV28 and TRBJ1-2, with D perhaps matching TRBD1 (6 bases). V lost 6 bases and J lost 4, with 15 bases in between. The CDR3 consists of 14 residues. Germline assignment: CDR1 MDHEN and CDR2 SYDVKM. Here the CDR3 reads CASSLGGGVYGYTF. CDR3 coding DNA: TGTGCCAGCAGCCTGGGAGGGGGGGTCTATGGCTACACCTTC.

The J gene is TRBJ2-1, the V gene TRBV6-5; a possible D gene is TRBD2 (6 bases). The germline V and J ends were trimmed by 6 bases and 4 bases, with 16 bases remaining between them. Germline loops: CDR1 MNHEY, CDR2 SVGAGI. The CDR3 has 15 amino acids. The CDR3: CASRSRQGLYNEQFF. The CDR3 DNA is TGTGCCAGCAGGAGTAGGCAGGGACTTTACAATGAGCAGTTCTTC.

This CDR3 reads CASSPPGQRNTIYF. Here the CDR3 DNA reads TGTGCCAGCTCACCACCAGGTCAGCGAAACACCATATATTTT. The chain has TRBV18 and TRBJ1-3; D remains unclear. Germline V gene lookup returns CDR1 KGHSH and CDR2 LQKENI. CDR3 size: 14 residues. V gave up 0 bases and J gave up 5 bases, with 8 bases separating them.

The chain couples TRBV27 to TRBJ1-5; a weak D match, TRBD1 (5 bases). The V end was cut by 3 bases, the J end by 4 bases, with 10 bases between. CDR3 length equals 14 residues. The germline V gene has CDR1 MNHEY and CDR2 SMNVEV (reference sequence). The CDR3 DNA reads TGTGCCAGCAGTTTCAGGGACGCGAATCAGCCCCAGCATTTT. It yields the protein CASSFRDANQPQHF.

The chain has TRBV12-3 or TRBV12-4 and TRBJ1-2; 8 bases line up with TRBD1. CDR3 length equals 13 residues. The J segment lost 3 bases and the V segment lost 6 bases, leaving 3 bases of the junction unmatched. CDR3 bases: TGTGCCAGCAGGGAGACAGGGGACTATGGCTACACCTTC. It codes for CASRETGDYGYTF.

This sequence joins TRBV27 and TRBJ2-7; D might be TRBD1 (6 bases). Per the germline V gene, CDR1 is MNHEY and CDR2 is SMNVEV (reference sequence). V lost 2 bases to trimming and J lost 0 bases, with 14 bases between them. CDR3 length: 16 amino acids. The CDR3 spells CASSLTTGMASYEQYF. DNA for the CDR3: TGTGCCAGCAGTTTAACAACAGGGATGGCCTCCTACGAGCAGTACTTC.

V and J are TRBV5-4 and TRBJ1-1, with D hard to call. The length of the CDR3 is 14 residues. V lost 6 bases to trimming and J lost 5 bases, with 17 bases between them. CDR1 is SGHNT and CDR2 is YYREEE in the germline V gene (reference sequence). The CDR3 sequence is CASTLGQVGTEAFF. CDR3 bases: TGTGCCAGCACTCTAGGGCAGGTGGGGACTGAAGCTTTCTTT.

V is TRBV6-5 and J is TRBJ1-1; TRBD1 agrees at 7 bases. CDR1 and CDR2 (germline): MNHEY, SVGAGI. CDR3 size: 11 residues. Trimming at V came to 6 bases and at J to 12 bases, leaving 7 bases not matched to a gene. The DNA of the CDR3 is TGTGCCAGCAGACAGCAGGGGGTTACTTTCTTT. Translation gives CASRQQGVTFF.

The chain couples TRBV7-9 to TRBJ1-5; D remains ambiguous. The CDR3 runs to 14 residues. Trimming cost V 1 base and J 4 bases, with 8 bases left between them. Germline CDR1 SEHNR, CDR2 FQNEAQ (reference sequence). The CDR3 DNA sequence: TGTGCCAGCAGCTTAGGACCGGTTAATCAGCCCCAGCATTTT. It encodes CASSLGPVNQPQHF.

In this sample, this clone turned up once. J is TRBJ1-1 and V is TRBV9; D not resolved. V lost 4 bases, J lost 1 base, and 14 bases lay in between. The CDR3 is 15 amino acids. The germline CDR1 and CDR2 sequences are SGDLS and YYNGEE. The chain's CDR3 is CASSPHGQRNTEAFF. As DNA, the CDR3 is TGTGCCAGCAGCCCCCACGGGCAGAGGAACACTGAAGCTTTCTTT.

The rearrangement uses TRBV7-6 and TRBJ2-1; 10 bases line up with TRBD1. J lost 5 bases, V lost 1 base, and 17 bases had no gene match. Germline loops: CDR1 SGHVS, CDR2 FNYEAQ. This CDR3 is 20 amino acids long. Here the CDR3 reads CASSLDRRQGAIRLNNEQFF. In nucleotides, the CDR3 is TGTGCCAGCAGCTTAGACAGGCGACAGGGGGCGATCAGATTAAACAATGAGCAGTTCTTC. The variable domain in full, with the rest retrieved from reference TRBV7-6 and TRBJ2-1, is GAGVSQSPRYKVTKRGQDVALRCDPISGHVSLYWYRQALGQGPEFLTYFNYEAQQDKSGLPNDRFSAERPEGSISTLTIQRTEQRDSAMYRCASSLDRRQGAIRLNNEQFFGPGTRLTVL.

This chain uses TRBV5-4 with TRBJ2-2; 7 nucleotides match TRBD2. V gave up 0 bases and J gave up 2 bases; unmatched junction bases: 4. Germline V CDR1 and CDR2: SGHNT, YYREEE (reference sequence). The CDR3 length is 16 residues. The CDR3 DNA reads as TGTGCCAGCAGCTTGGGCAGCGGGGTTAACACCGGGGAGCTGTTTTTT. Encoded protein: CASSLGSGVNTGELFF.

This chain uses TRBV27 with TRBJ1-6, with 10 positions matching TRBD1. This CDR3 region has 14 residues. V was pared by 6 bases and J by 7 bases, with 3 bases of the junction left unmatched. CDR1 MNHEY and CDR2 SMNVEV come from the germline V gene (reference sequence). CDR3 residues: CASRRDRGNSPLHF. CDR3 nucleotide sequence: TGTGCCAGCAGAAGGGACAGGGGAAATTCACCCCTCCACTTT.

The rearrangement joins TRBV10-1 to TRBJ1-3; 7 positions agree with TRBD1. This CDR3 region has 19 residues. V trimming: 5 bases; J trimming: 4 bases; junction bases outside the gene matches: 20. The germline gives CDR1 WNHNN, CDR2 SYGVQD (reference sequence). CDR3 DNA: TGCGCCAGCAGTACGAACCGGACAGGCCAGCTCGGGGCCGGAAACACCATATATTTT. It encodes CASSTNRTGQLGAGNTIYF.

Points on this clone: Other nucleotide sequences in the sample specify the same CDR3. The chain joins TRBV3-1 (or the pseudogene TRBV3-2) to TRBJ2-7; 9 bases fit TRBD2. Germline CDR1 reads LGHDT; CDR2 reads YNNKEL (reference sequence). V lost 0 bases, J lost 6 bases, and 6 bases stayed unmatched. The CDR3 is 15 amino acids. CDR3 in amino acids: CASSQDTGGRGEQYF. In DNA, the CDR3 is TGTGCCAGCAGCCAAGATACGGGCGGGAGGGGCGAGCAGTACTTC.

This rearrangement joins TRBV5-1 to TRBJ2-1, with D unclear. Germline CDR1 is SGHRS and CDR2 is YFSETQ. The V end lost 4 bases, the J end lost 0 bases, and 14 bases lay between the germline ends. The CDR3 totals 16 residues. The CDR3: CASSASTSFSYNEQFF. Written as DNA, the CDR3 is TGCGCCAGCAGCGCCTCTACCTCATTCTCCTACAATGAGCAGTTCTTC.

V usage is TRBV11-2 and J usage is TRBJ1-2; no definite D call. The CDR3 contains 15 residues. Germline CDR1 reads SGHAT; CDR2 reads FQNNGV. V gave up 2 bases and J gave up 0 bases, with 10 bases separating them. CDR3 sequence (DNA): TGTGCCAGCAGCTTATCTCACACAGCTAACTATGGCTACACCTTC. This gives the protein CASSLSHTANYGYTF.

The sample holds a few counts of this clone. Other nucleotide sequences from this sample produce the same CDR3. The CDR3 sequence: CASSLEGNNQPQHF. CDR3 DNA sequence: TGTGCCAGCAGCTTAGAAGGCAACAATCAGCCCCAGCATTTT. The chain links TRBV7-9 to TRBJ1-5; D is undetermined. The CDR3 has 14 amino acids. V dropped 1 base and J dropped 3 bases, with 7 bases sitting between them. Looked up from germline, CDR1 is SEHNR and CDR2 is FQNEAQ (reference sequence). The variable domain in full, completed from reference TRBV7-9 and TRBJ1-5, reads DTGVSQNPRHKITKRGQNVTFRCDPISEHNRLYWYRQTLGQGPEFLTYFQNEAQLEKSRLLSDRFSAERPKGSFSTLEIQRTEQGDSAMYLCASSLEGNNQPQHFGDGTRLSIL.

The V and J genes are TRBV6-5 and TRBJ1-2; D remains ambiguous. This CDR3 is built from 15 residues. Germline-derived CDR1 and CDR2 are MNHEY and SVGAGI. The V gene lost 0 bases and the J gene lost 0 bases, with 8 bases spanning the gap. CDR3 nucleotides: TGTGCCAGCAGTTACTCGAGGCAGTCTAACTATGGCTACACCTTC. Amino acid sequence: CASSYSRQSNYGYTF.

The rearrangement joins TRBV11-2 to TRBJ2-7, with D perhaps TRBD1 (6 bases). Germline CDR1 reads SGHAT; CDR2 reads FQNNGV. The CDR3 is made up of 15 amino acids. V was shortened by 5 bases and J by 1 base, with 15 bases between the two germline ends. This chain's CDR3 is CASSTGGGASYEQYF. CDR3 nucleotide sequence: TGTGCCAGCAGCACGGGTGGGGGCGCGTCCTACGAGCAGTACTTC. The complete variable domain, with remaining parts taken from reference TRBV11-2 and TRBJ2-7, reads EAGVAQSPRYKIIEKRQSVAFWCNPISGHATLYWYQQILGQGPKLLIQFQNNGVVDDSQLPKDRFSAERLKGVDSTLKIQPAKLEDSAVYLCASSTGGGASYEQYFGPGTRLTVT.

The chain uses TRBV6-6 and TRBJ2-1, with TRBD1 as a possible D gene (5 bases). V lost 2 bases and J lost 6, with 14 bases in between. The CDR3 is made up of 15 amino acids. CDR1 is MNHNY, CDR2 SVGAGI, per germline (reference sequence). The CDR3 bases are TGTGCCAGCAGTTACGGTGTCAGGGTGGGCAATGAGCAGTTCTTC. As protein: CASSYGVRVGNEQFF.

This chain uses TRBV12-3 or TRBV12-4 with TRBJ2-5; D remains ambiguous. Trimming pared 6 bases from V and 9 bases from J, leaving 14 bases between. CDR3 length equals 12 residues. CDR3 residues: CASSAAMAAQYF. The CDR3 region has the DNA TGTGCCAGCAGCGCGGCGATGGCGGCCCAGTACTTC.

This rearrangement joins TRBV10-2 to TRBJ1-6; D is undetermined. The ends were cut back, 3 bases at V and 5 bases at J, with 11 bases in the middle. CDR3 length equals 15 residues. CDR1 and CDR2 from the germline V gene are WSHSY and SAAADI. The CDR3, as DNA: TGCGCCAGCAGTGATCGGCGGCCGCATAATTCACCCCTCCACTTT. This encodes CASSDRRPHNSPLHF.

V usage is TRBV4-2 and J usage is TRBJ1-6; no reliable D call. The length of the CDR3 is 14 residues. Trimming took off 0 bases at V and 6 bases at J, with 6 bases between the two ends. Germline V gene sequence: CDR1 LGHNA, CDR2 YNFKEQ. The CDR3 protein is CASSQDIPNSPLHF. The CDR3 coding sequence is TGTGCCAGCAGCCAAGACATCCCTAATTCACCCCTCCACTTT.

The chain is built from TRBV5-4 and TRBJ2-2; 8 bases align to TRBD1. CDR3 length: 14 residues. Germline V gives CDR1 SGHNT, CDR2 YYREEE (reference sequence). Trimming cost V 6 bases and J 1 base; bases outside gene matches: 2. The CDR3: CASTGTGNTGELFF. The CDR3 coding sequence is TGTGCCAGCACCGGGACAGGGAACACCGGGGAGCTGTTTTTT. Full variable domain (outside the CDR3, taken from reference TRBV5-4 and TRBJ2-2): ETGVTQSPTHLIKTRGQQVTLRCSSQSGHNTVSWYQQALGQGPQFIFQYYREEENGRGNFPPRFSGLQFPNYSSELNVNALELDDSALYLCASTGTGNTGELFFGEGSRLTVL.